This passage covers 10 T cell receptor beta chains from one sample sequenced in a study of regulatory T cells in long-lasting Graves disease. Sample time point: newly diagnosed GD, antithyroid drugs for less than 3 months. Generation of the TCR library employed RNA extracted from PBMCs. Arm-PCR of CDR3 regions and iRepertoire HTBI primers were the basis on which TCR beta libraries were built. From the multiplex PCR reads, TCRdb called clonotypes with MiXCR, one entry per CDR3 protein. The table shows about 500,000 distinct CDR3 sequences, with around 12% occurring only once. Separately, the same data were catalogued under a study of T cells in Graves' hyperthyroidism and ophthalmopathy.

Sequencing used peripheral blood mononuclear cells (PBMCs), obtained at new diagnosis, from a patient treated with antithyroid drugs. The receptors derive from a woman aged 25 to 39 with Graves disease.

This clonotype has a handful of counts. In nucleotides, the CDR3 is TGTGCCAGCAGTCCCCCCGGACAGACCCCCGGGGAGCTGTTTTTT. This sequence encodes CASSPPGQTPGELFF. The chain recombines TRBV28 with TRBJ2-2; D is possibly TRBD1 (6 bases). V shed 5 bases and J shed 6 bases, with 16 bases lying between them. The CDR3 contains 15 residues. Germline V gives CDR1 MDHEN, CDR2 SYDVKM.

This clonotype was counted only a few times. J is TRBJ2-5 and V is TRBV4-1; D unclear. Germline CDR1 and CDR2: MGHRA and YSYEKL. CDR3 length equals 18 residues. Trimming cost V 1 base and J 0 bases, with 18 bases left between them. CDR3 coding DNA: TGCGCCAGCAGCCAAGGAAGGGCACGCACATTGTACCAAGAGACCCAGTACTTC. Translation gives CASSQGRARTLYQETQYF.

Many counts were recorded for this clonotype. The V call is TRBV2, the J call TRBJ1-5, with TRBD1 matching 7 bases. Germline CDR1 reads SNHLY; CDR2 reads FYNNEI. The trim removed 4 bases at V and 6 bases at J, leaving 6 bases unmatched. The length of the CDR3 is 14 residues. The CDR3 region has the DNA TGTGCCAGCAGTGTCGGGGCAGGGGGTCAGCCCCAGCATTTT. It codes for CASSVGAGGQPQHF. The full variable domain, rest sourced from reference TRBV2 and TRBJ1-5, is EPEVTQTPSHQVTQMGQEVILRCVPISNHLYFYWYRQILGQKVEFLVSFYNNEISEKSEIFDDQFSVERPDGSNFTLKIRSTKLEDSAMYFCASSVGAGGQPQHFGDGTRLSIL.

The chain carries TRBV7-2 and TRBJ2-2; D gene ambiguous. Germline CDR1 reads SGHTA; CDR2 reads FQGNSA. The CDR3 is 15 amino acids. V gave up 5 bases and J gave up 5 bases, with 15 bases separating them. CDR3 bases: TGTGCCAGCAGCCCCAGGCAGGTTCGGACCGGGGAGCTGTTTTTT. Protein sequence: CASSPRQVRTGELFF. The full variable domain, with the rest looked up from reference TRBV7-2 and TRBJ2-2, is GAGVSQSPSNKVTEKGKDVELRCDPISGHTALYWYRQSLGQGLEFLIYFQGNSAPDKSGLPSDRFSAERTGGSVSTLTIQRTQQEDSAVYLCASSPRQVRTGELFFGEGSRLTVL.

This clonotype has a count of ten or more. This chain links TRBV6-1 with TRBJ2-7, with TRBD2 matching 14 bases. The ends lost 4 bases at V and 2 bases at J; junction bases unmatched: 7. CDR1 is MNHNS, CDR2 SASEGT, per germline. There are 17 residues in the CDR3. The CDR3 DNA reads TGTGCCAGCAGTGGGGGACTAGCGGGAGTTACCCCCTACGAGCAGTACTTC. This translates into CASSGGLAGVTPYEQYF.

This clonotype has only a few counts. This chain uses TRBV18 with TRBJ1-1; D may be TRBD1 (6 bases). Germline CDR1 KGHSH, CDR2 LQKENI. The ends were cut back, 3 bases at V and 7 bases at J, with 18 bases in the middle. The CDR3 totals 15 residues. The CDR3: CASSPLRGASGEAFF. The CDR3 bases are TGTGCCAGCTCACCCCTACGGGGGGCGAGTGGTGAAGCTTTCTTT.

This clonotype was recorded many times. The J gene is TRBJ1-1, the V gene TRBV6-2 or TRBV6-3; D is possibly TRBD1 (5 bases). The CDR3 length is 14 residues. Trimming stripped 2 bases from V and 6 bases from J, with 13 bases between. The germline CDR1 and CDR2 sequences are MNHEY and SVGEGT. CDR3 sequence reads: CASSYIRGGAEAFF. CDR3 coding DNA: TGTGCCAGCAGTTACATACGGGGCGGCGCTGAAGCTTTCTTT.

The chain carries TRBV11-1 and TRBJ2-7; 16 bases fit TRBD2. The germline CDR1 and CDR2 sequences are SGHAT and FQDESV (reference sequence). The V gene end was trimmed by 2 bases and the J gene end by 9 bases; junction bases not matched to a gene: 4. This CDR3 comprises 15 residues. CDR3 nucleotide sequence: TGTGCCAGCAGCTTATCCGGGACTAGCGGGAGGGTGCAGTACTTC. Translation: CASSLSGTSGRVQYF.

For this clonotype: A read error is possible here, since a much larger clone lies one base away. The CDR3 sequence: CASGFADRNYGYTF. The CDR3 nucleotides read TGTGCCAGCGGTTTTGCGGACAGGAATTATGGCTACACCTTC. The chain recombines TRBV2 with TRBJ1-2, with TRBD1 matching over 7 bases. Unmatched junction bases numbered 11, after V lost 8 bases and J lost 5 bases. Germline V gene lookup returns CDR1 SNHLY and CDR2 FYNNEI. The CDR3 sequence is 14 residues long. Based on the CDR3 plus reference TRBV2 and TRBJ1-2, the full variable domain is EPEVTQTPSHQVTQMGQEVILRCVPISNHLYFYWYRQILGQKVEFLVSFYNNEISEKSEIFDDQFSVERPDGSNFTLKIRSTKLEDSAMYFCASGFADRNYGYTFGSGTRLTVV.

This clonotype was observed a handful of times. CDR3 residues: CASSSSVSNTEAFF. In DNA, the CDR3 is TGTGCCAGCAGCTCGTCAGTCTCCAACACTGAAGCTTTCTTT. V usage is TRBV7-6 and J usage is TRBJ1-1; D is uncertain. Trimming removed 4 bases at V and 2 bases at J, with 11 bases between. The CDR3 totals 14 residues. The germline V gene has CDR1 SGHVS and CDR2 FNYEAQ. Full variable domain (rest looked up from reference TRBV7-6 and TRBJ1-1): GAGVSQSPRYKVTKRGQDVALRCDPISGHVSLYWYRQALGQGPEFLTYFNYEAQQDKSGLPNDRFSAERPEGSISTLTIQRTEQRDSAMYRCASSSSVSNTEAFFGQGTRLTVV.